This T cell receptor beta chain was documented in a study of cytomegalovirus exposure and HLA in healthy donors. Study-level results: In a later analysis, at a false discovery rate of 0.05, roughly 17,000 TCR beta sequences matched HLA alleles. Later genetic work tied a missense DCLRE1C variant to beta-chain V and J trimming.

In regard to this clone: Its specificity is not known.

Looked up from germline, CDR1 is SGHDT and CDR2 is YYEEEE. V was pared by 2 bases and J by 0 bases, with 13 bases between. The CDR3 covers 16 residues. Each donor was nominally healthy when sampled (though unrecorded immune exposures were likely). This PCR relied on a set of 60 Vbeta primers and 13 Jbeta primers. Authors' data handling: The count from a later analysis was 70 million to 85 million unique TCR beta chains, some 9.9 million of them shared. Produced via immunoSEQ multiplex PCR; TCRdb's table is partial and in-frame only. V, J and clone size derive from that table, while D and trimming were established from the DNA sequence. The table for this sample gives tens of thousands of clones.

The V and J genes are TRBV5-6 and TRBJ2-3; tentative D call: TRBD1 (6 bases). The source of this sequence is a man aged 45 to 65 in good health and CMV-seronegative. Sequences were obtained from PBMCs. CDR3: CASSFLSQGSTDTQYF. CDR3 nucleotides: TGTGCCAGCAGCTTTCTTAGCCAGGGGAGCACAGATACGCAGTATTTT.